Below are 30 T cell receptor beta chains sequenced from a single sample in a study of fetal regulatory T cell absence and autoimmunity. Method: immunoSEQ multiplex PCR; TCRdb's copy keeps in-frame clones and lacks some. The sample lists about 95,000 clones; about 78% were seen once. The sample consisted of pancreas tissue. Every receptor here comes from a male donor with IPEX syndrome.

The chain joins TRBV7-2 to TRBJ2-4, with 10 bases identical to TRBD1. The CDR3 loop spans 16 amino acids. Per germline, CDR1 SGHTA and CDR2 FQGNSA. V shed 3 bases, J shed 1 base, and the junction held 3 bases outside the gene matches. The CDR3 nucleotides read TGTGCCAGCAGCTTTCGGACAGGGGGGGCCAAAAACATTCAGTACTTC. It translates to CASSFRTGGAKNIQYF. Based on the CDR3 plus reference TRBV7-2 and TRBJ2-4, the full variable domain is GAGVSQSPSNKVTEKGKDVELRCDPISGHTALYWYRQSLGQGLEFLIYFQGNSAPDKSGLPSDRFSAERTGGSVSTLTIQRTQQEDSAVYLCASSFRTGGAKNIQYFGAGTRLSVL.

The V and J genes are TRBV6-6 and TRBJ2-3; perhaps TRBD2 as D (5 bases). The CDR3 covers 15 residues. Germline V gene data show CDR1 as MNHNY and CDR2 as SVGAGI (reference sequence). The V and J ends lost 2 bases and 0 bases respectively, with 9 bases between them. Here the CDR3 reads CASSYVRGSTDTQYF. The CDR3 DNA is TGTGCCAGCAGTTACGTCCGGGGTAGCACAGATACGCAGTATTTT.

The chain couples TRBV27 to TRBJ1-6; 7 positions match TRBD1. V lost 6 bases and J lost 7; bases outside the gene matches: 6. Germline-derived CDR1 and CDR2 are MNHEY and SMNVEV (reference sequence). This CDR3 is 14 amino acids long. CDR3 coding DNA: TGTGCCAGCAGGACCGGGACAGTGAATTCACCCCTCCACTTT. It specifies CASRTGTVNSPLHF.

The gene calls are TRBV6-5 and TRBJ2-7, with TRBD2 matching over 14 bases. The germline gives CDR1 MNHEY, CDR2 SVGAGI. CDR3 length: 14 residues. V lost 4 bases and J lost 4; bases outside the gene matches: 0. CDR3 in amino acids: CASSWTSGGYEQYF. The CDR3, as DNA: TGTGCCAGCAGTTGGACTAGCGGGGGGTACGAGCAGTACTTC.

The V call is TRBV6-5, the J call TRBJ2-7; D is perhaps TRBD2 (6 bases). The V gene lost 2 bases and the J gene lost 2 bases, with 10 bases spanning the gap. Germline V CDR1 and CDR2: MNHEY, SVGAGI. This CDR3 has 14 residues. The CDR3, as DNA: TGTGCCAGCAGTTACGGTGCGGGACCCTACGAGCAGTACTTC. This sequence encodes CASSYGAGPYEQYF.

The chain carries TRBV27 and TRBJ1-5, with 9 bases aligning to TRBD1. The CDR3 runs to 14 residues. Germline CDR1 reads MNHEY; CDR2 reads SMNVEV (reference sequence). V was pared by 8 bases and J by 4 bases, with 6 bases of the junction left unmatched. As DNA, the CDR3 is TGTGCCAGCTGGACAGGGGCGTGGAATCAGCCCCAGCATTTT. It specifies CASWTGAWNQPQHF.

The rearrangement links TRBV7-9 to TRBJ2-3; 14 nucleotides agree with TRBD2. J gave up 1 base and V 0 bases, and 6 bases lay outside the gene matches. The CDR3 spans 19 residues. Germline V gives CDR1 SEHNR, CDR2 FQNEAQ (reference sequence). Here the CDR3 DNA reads TGTGCCAGCAGCTTAGCGCGTGGGGGACTAGCGGGGGGCACAGATACGCAGTATTTT. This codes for CASSLARGGLAGGTDTQYF.

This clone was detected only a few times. CDR3 in DNA: TGTGCCAGCCGACAGGGGGACACTGAAGCTTTCTTT. Translation: CASRQGDTEAFF. This sequence joins TRBV10-3 and TRBJ1-1; the match to TRBD1 covers 9 bases. The CDR3 loop spans 12 amino acids. Germline-derived CDR1 and CDR2 are ENHRY and SYGVKD. Trimming took 10 bases from V and 3 from J; bases not matched to a gene: 3.

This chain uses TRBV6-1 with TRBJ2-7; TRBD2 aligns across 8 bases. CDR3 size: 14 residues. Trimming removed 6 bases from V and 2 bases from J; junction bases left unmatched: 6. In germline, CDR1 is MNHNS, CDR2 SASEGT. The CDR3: CASSPGLGAYEQYF. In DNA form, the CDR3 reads TGTGCCAGCAGCCCGGGACTAGGGGCCTACGAGCAGTACTTC.

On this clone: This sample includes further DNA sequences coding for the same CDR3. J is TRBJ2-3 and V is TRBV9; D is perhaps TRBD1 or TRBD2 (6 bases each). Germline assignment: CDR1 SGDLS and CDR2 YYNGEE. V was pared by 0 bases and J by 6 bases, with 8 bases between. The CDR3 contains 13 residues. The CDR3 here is CASSVGGADTQYF. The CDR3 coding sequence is TGTGCCAGCAGCGTAGGGGGGGCGGATACGCAGTATTTT.

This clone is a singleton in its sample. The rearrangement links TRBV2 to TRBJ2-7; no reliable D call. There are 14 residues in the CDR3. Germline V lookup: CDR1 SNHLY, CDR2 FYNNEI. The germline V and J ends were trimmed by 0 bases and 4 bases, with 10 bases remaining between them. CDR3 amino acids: CASSEAMLEYEQYF. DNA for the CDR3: TGTGCCAGCAGTGAAGCAATGCTAGAATACGAGCAGTACTTC.

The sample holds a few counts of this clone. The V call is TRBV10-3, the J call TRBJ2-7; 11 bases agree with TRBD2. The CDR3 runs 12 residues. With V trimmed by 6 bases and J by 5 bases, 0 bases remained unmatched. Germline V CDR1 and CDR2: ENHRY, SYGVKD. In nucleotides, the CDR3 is TGTGCCATCAGACTAGCGGGGGACGAGCAGTACTTC. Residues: CAIRLAGDEQYF.

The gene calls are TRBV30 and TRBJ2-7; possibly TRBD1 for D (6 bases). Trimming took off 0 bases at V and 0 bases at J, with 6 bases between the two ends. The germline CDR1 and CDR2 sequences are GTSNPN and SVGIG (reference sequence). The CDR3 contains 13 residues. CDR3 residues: CAWSVQGSYEQYF. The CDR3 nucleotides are TGTGCCTGGAGTGTACAGGGCTCCTACGAGCAGTACTTC.

The CDR3 loop reads CASSKPLISDSNNSPLHF. The DNA for the CDR3 is TGTGCCAGCAGCAAACCCCTTATATCGGACAGCAATAATTCACCCCTCCACTTT. The rearrangement joins TRBV21-1 to TRBJ1-6; the table's D call, TRBD1, has no DNA check behind it. TRBV21-1 is flagged as a pseudogene. The CDR3 loop spans 18 amino acids.

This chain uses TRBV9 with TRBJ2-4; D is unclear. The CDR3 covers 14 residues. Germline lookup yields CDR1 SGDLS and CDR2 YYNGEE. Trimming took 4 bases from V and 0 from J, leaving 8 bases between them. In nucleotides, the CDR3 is TGTGCCAGCAGCCCTAGTTTAGCCAAAAACATTCAGTACTTC. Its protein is CASSPSLAKNIQYF. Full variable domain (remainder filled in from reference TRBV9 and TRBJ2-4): DSGVTQTPKHLITATGQRVTLRCSPRSGDLSVYWYQQSLDQGLQFLIQYYNGEERAKGNILERFSAQQFPDLHSELNLSSLELGDSALYFCASSPSLAKNIQYFGAGTRLSVL.

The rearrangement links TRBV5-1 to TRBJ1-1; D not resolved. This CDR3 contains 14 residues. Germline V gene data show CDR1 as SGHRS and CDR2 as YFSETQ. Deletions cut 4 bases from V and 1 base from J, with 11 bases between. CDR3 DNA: TGCGCCAGCAGCCCCCAGGACCCGAACACTGAAGCTTTCTTT. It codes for CASSPQDPNTEAFF.

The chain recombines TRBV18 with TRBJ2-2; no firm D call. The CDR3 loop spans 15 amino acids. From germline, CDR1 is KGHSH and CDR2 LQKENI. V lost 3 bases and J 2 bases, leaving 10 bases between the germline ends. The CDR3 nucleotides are TGTGCCAGCTCACCCCCATTCCTTAACACCGGGGAGCTGTTTTTT. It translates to CASSPPFLNTGELFF.

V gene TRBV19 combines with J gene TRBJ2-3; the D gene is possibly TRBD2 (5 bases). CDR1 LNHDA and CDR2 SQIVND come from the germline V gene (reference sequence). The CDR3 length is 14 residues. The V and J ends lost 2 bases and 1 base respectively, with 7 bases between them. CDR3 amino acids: CASSIPGGTDTQYF. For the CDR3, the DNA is TGTGCCAGTAGTATACCCGGGGGCACAGATACGCAGTATTTT.

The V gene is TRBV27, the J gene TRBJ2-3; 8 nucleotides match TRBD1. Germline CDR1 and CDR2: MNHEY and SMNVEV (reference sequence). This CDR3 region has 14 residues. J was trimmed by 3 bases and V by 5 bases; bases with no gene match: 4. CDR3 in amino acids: CASSLGTGTDTQYF. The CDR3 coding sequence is TGTGCCAGCAGTCTAGGGACAGGTACAGATACGCAGTATTTT.

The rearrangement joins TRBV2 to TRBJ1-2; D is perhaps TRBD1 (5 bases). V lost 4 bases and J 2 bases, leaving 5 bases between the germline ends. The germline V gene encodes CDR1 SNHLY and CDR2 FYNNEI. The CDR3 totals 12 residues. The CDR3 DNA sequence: TGTGCCAGCAGTGGGACAAACTATGGCTACACCTTC. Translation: CASSGTNYGYTF.

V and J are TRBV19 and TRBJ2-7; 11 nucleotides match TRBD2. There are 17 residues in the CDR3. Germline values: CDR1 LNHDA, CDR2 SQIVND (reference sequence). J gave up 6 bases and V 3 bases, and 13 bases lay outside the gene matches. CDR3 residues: CASSMISGRASPGEQYF. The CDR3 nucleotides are TGTGCCAGTAGTATGATTAGCGGGAGGGCCTCCCCCGGCGAGCAGTACTTC.

In nucleotides, the CDR3 is TGCGCCAGCAGCTTGGGCCTATTAGGCGCCCTCAGCACAGATACGCAGTATTTT. The encoded protein is CASSLGLLGALSTDTQYF. The rearrangement joins TRBV5-1 to TRBJ2-3; D remains unclear. V lost 0 bases, J lost 0 bases, and 17 bases lay in between. This CDR3 comprises 18 residues. In germline, CDR1 is SGHRS, CDR2 YFSETQ.

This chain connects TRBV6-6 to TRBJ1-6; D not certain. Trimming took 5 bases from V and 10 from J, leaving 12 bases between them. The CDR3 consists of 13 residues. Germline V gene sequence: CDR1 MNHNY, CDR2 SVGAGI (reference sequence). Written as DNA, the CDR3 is TGTGCCAGCAGTAGGCCGGGGAACTCACCCCTCCACTTT. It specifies CASSRPGNSPLHF.

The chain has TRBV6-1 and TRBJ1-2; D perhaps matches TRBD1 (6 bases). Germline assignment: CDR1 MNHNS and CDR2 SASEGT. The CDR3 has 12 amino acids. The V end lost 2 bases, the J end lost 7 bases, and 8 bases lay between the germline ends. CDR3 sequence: CASSEPGAGYTF. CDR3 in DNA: TGTGCCAGCAGTGAACCAGGGGCTGGCTACACCTTC.

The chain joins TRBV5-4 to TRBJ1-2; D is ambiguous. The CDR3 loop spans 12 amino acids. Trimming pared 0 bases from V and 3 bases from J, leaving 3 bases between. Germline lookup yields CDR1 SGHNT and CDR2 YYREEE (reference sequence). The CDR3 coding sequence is TGTGCCAGCAGCTTGGAATACTATGGCTACACCTTC. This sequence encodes CASSLEYYGYTF.

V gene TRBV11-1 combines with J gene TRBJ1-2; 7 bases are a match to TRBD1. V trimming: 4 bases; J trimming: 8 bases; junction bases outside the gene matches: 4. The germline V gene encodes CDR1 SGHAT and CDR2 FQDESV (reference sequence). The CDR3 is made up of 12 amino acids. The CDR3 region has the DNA TGTGCCAGCAGCTCACAGGGGAACGGCTACACCTTC. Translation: CASSSQGNGYTF. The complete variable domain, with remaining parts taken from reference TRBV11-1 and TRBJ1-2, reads EAEVAQSPRYKITEKSQAVAFWCDPISGHATLYWYRQILGQGPELLVQFQDESVVDDSQLPKDRFSAERLKGVDSTLKIQPAELGDSAMYLCASSSQGNGYTFGSGTRLTVV.

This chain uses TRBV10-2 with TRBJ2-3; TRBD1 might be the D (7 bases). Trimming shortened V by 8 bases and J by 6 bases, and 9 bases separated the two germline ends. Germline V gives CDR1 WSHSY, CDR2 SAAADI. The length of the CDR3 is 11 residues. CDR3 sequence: CASAGGDTQYF. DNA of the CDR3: TGCGCCAGCGCAGGGGGGGATACGCAGTATTTT.

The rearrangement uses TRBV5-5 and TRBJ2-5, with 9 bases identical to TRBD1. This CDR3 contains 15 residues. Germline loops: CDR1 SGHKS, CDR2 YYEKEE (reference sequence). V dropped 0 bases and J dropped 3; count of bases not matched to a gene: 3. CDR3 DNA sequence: TGTGCCAGCAGCTTGGCCGGGACAGGGAAAGAGACCCAGTACTTC. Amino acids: CASSLAGTGKETQYF. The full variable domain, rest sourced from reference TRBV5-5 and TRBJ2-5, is DAGVTQSPTHLIKTRGQQVTLRCSPISGHKSVSWYQQVLGQGPQFIFQYYEKEERGRGNFPDRFSARQFPNYSSELNVNALLLGDSALYLCASSLAGTGKETQYFGPGTRLLVL.

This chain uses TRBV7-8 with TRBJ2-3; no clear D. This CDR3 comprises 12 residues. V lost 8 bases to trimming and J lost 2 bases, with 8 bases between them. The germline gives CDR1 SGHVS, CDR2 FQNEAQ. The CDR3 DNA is TGTGCCAGCTCCCGGTCCACAGATACGCAGTATTTT. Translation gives CASSRSTDTQYF.

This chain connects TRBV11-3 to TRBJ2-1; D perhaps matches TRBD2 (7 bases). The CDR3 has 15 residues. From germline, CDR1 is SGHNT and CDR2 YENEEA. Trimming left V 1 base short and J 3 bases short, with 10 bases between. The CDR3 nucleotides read TGTGCCAGCAGCTTAGGCGGGGGCTTCTACAATGAGCAGTTCTTC. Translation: CASSLGGGFYNEQFF.